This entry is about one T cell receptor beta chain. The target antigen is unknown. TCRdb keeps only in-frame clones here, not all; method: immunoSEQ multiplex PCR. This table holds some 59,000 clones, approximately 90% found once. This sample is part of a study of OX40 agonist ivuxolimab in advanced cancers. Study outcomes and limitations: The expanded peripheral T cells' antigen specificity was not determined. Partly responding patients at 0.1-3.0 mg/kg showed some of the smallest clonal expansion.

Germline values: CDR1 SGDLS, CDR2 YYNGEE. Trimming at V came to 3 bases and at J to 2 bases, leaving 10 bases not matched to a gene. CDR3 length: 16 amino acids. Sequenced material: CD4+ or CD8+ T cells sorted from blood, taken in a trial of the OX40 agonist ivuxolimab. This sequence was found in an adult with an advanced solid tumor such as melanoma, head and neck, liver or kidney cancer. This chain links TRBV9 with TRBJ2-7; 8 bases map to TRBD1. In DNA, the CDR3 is TGTGCCAGCAGCGACTCAGGGGGCGGTGGCCCCTACGAGCAGTACTTC. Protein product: CASSDSGGGGPYEQYF. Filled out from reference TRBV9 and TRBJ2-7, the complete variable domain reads DSGVTQTPKHLITATGQRVTLRCSPRSGDLSVYWYQQSLDQGLQFLIQYYNGEERAKGNILERFSAQQFPDLHSELNLSSLELGDSALYFCASSDSGGGGPYEQYFGPGTRLTVT.